This TCR beta chain was profiled in a study of blood T cell repertoires in COVID-19. Study context: Acute and convalescent COVID-19 samples came from the United States, Italy and Spain. Sample material is recorded as cDNA or gDNA derived from T cells, B-cell-depleted T cells, or PBMCs.

Authors' methods: Using reference gene primer amplification, nucleated cell counts were estimated. Sequencing used immunoSEQ multiplex PCR; TCRdb keeps in-frame clones, though not all of them. That table furnishes V, J and clone size, whereas the DNA furnished D and trimming. The sample has under 95,000 clones; around nine tenths are singletons. CDR3 length: 13 residues. Germline CDR1 reads LNHDA; CDR2 reads SQIVND (reference sequence). Trimming pared 5 bases from V and 8 bases from J, leaving 13 bases between. The sequenced sample consisted of peripheral blood. This clonotype was obtained from a woman between 45 and 60 years old in a cohort sampled during active COVID-19. The chain couples TRBV19 to TRBJ2-4; D perhaps matches TRBD1 (5 bases). CDR3 nucleotides: TGTGCCAGTAGTTCCCAGGGTTGGTACATTCAGTACTTC. Encoded protein: CASSSQGWYIQYF.